The sequence of this T cell receptor (beta chain) was determined in a study of cytomegalovirus exposure and HLA in healthy donors (dated by TCRdb to between 2016 and 2019). Study-wide context: A later analysis indicated that the 110 or so validation repertoires were generated on the platform also employed for the 700 or so repertoires of the first cohort. Besides the first cohort of 500 to 700 subjects, a separate validation cohort made up of 95 to 150 different subjects was used. The aim of the study was to test whether cataloging public T cell receptors could identify signatures of past pathogen exposure. High-throughput TCR immunosequencing, statistical association of individual TCRs with disease status, and machine learning were combined to predict cytomegalovirus infection status.

Separate from the approximately 690-subject first cohort, the validation cohort of roughly 110 subjects was the group to which the donors belonged. The protocol used for the library was the immunoSEQ multiplex PCR assay. The authors' pipeline ran thus. A statistical classification framework was built to diagnose cytomegalovirus status from the catalog of TCR beta chain sequences. In TCRdb, the immuneACCESS table is reduced to in-frame sequences with V and J assigned. These tables do not hold every clone; where another copy was compared, an unresolved V gene accounts for under half, and the others remain unexplained. V, J and clone size are taken as reported in that table, and D and trimming were inferred from the DNA itself. The sample table shows more than 150,000 clones, and 88% are seen once. The top ten constitute roughly 3% of the sample. Overall results and qualifications from the work: A few of the identified cytomegalovirus-associated TCR beta chains were confirmed in vitro to be specific for cytomegalovirus antigens. In both the original and validation cohorts, the classifier was reported to diagnose cytomegalovirus status with high specificity and sensitivity. In a later analysis, TCRs clustered in the first cohort were found to also tend to co-occur in the 120 or so validation repertoires, with 94% of cluster scores above 0. According to the authors, the approach could potentially be generalized to other disease states and immunological phenotypes. The validation cohort had no HLA typing available for a later analysis, so co-occurrence within that cohort was assessed over all 110 or so repertoires. In the study, 164 TCR beta chains were listed as associated with cytomegalovirus. Most TCR sequences were observed very rarely across donors, whereas some public TCRs were present in many individuals.

Notes on this clone: Its cognate antigen has yet to be identified. One base away there is no much larger clone; base qualities are not given.

The sequenced sample consisted of PBMCs. This clonotype was sampled from a young man in good health and CMV-seronegative.

The encoded CDR3 is CASSQQGNQETQYF. The DNA sequence follows: TGTGCCAGCAGCCAACAGGGAAACCAAGAGACCCAGTACTTC. Recombination linked TRBV7-6 to TRBJ2-5, and perhaps TRBD1 as D gene, on 6 matching bases. Trimming takes 5 bases from V and 0 bases from J, and the germline ends sit 10 bases apart. Spanning cysteine to phenylalanine, the CDR3 consists of 14 amino acids. The read is trimmed to its CDR3 DNA, 42 bases read in frame from base 1. CDR1 is given as SGHVS and CDR2 as FNYEAQ, both from the germline V gene.